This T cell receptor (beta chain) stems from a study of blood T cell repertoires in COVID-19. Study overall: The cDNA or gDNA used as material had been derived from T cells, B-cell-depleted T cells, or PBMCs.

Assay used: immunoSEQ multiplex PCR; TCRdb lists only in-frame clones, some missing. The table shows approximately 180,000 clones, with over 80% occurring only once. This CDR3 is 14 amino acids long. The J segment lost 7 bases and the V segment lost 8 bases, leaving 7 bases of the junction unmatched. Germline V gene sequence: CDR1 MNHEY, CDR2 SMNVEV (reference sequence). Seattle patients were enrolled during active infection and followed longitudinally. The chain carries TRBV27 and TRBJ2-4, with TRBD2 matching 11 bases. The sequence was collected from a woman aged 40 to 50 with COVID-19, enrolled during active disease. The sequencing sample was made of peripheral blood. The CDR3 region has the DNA TGTGCCAGCTGGATTAGCGGGAGGGGGAACATTCAGTACTTC. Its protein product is CASWISGRGNIQYF.